The clone carrying this TCR beta chain turned up a few times. From germline, CDR1 is DFQATT and CDR2 SNEGSKA (reference sequence). The CDR3 is 15 amino acids. Trimming left V 6 bases short and J 4 bases short, with 22 bases between. The record originates from a study of response to subunit inactivated influenza vaccine. TCRdb reprocessed the RT-PCR reads via MiXCR and lists one record per CDR3 protein. The sample records roughly 540,000 distinct CDR3 sequences, under 25% being singletons. The same data also went into a second study, on T cells expressing NK-cell markers. That source adds: TCR beta cDNA was made by 5'RACE template switching with UMIs. In the group of eight sequenced donors, seven were HCMV-seropositive and one was seronegative.

The sequencing here drew on CD4+ T cells sorted from PBMCs, taken 12 days after vaccination. The receptor was derived from a man aged 45-65 years who received an inactivated influenza vaccine. The chain recombines TRBV20-1 with TRBJ2-7; the D gene could be TRBD1 or TRBD2 (6 bases each). The CDR3 DNA follows: TGCAGTGCGTGCCCCGGGACACCCCGGGAGTACGAGCAGTACTTC. Its protein product is CSACPGTPREYEQYF.